Listed here are 19 T cell receptor beta chains from one sample, sequenced in a study of spatial heterogeneity in lung cancer. Time point described: sample taken at primary tumor resection. The authors sequenced whole RNA from tumor, nontumor lung or frozen PBMC without sorting. Each CDR3 protein is one row after TCRdb ran MiXCR on the 5' RACE reads. The table lists around 60,000 distinct CDR3 sequences, 7.5% to 9% of them singletons. The input for sequencing was PBMCs, taken at surgery. The source of these receptors is a female donor with early-stage non-small cell lung cancer.

This clonotype showed up many times. This chain uses TRBV7-9 with TRBJ1-1, with 7 nucleotides matching TRBD1. CDR3 size: 14 residues. V dropped 5 bases and J dropped 0; count of bases not matched to a gene: 3. Germline loops: CDR1 SEHNR, CDR2 FQNEAQ (reference sequence). The CDR3 nucleotides are TGTGCCAGCAGCGCGGGACAGCTGAACACTGAAGCTTTCTTT. Encoded protein: CASSAGQLNTEAFF. The full variable domain, completed using reference TRBV7-9 and TRBJ1-1, is DTGVSQNPRHKITKRGQNVTFRCDPISEHNRLYWYRQTLGQGPEFLTYFQNEAQLEKSRLLSDRFSAERPKGSFSTLEIQRTEQGDSAMYLCASSAGQLNTEAFFGQGTRLTVV.

This clonotype has at least ten counts. The chain carries TRBV6-5 and TRBJ1-3; D gene uncertain. This CDR3 has 16 amino acids. Germline V gene sequence: CDR1 MNHEY, CDR2 SVGAGI. V was cut by 4 bases and J by 0 bases, with 13 bases left in between. CDR3 in DNA: TGTGCCAGCAGTTCCCAGGTGGCGTTCTCTGGAAACACCATATATTTT. Protein: CASSSQVAFSGNTIYF.

This clonotype occurred a few times. The chain has TRBV9 and TRBJ1-1, with a tentative D call TRBD1 (5 bases). Germline V gene data show CDR1 as SGDLS and CDR2 as YYNGEE. This CDR3 is built from 12 residues. The V and J ends lost 4 bases and 4 bases respectively, with 8 bases between them. CDR3 coding DNA: TGTGCCAGCAGCCCTCAGGGCACTGAAGCTTTCTTT. Encoded protein: CASSPQGTEAFF.

Only a few counts were recorded for this clonotype. The J gene is TRBJ2-1, the V gene TRBV11-2; 8 bases map to TRBD2. This CDR3 contains 18 residues. Trimming at V came to 5 bases and at J to 6 bases, leaving 18 bases not matched to a gene. From germline, CDR1 is SGHAT and CDR2 FQNNGV. DNA for the CDR3: TGTGCCAGCAGCCCGCAACCTACTAGCGGTGGGAGGCCCAATGAGCAGTTCTTC. This encodes CASSPQPTSGGRPNEQFF.

There are a few counts of this clonotype. The J gene is TRBJ1-1, the V gene TRBV4-1; D unresolved. Germline CDR1 reads MGHRA; CDR2 reads YSYEKL. The CDR3 runs 15 residues. V lost 1 base and J lost 1, with 10 bases in between. CDR3 nucleotide sequence: TGCGCCAGCAGCCAAGGGCCGACTCGGAACACTGAAGCTTTCTTT. Its protein is CASSQGPTRNTEAFF.

This clonotype was picked up many times. DNA of the CDR3: TGTGCCAGCAGCGATCGGTCAGGGTTTGGCACTGAAGCTTTCTTT. Translation gives CASSDRSGFGTEAFF. The chain couples TRBV9 to TRBJ1-1, with D possibly TRBD1 on 5 matching bases. CDR3 length: 15 amino acids. Trimming left V 3 bases short and J 4 bases short, with 16 bases between. CDR1 and CDR2 from the germline V gene are SGDLS and YYNGEE.

Only a few counts were recorded for this clonotype. CDR3 loop: CASSLEGFSNQPQHF. CDR3 bases: TGTGCCAGCAGCTTAGAAGGTTTTAGCAATCAGCCCCAGCATTTT. The J gene is TRBJ1-5, the V gene TRBV7-2, with no clear D. V was clipped by 1 base and J by 0 bases, with 7 bases between them. Germline CDR1 is SGHTA and CDR2 is FQGNSA. CDR3 size: 15 residues. Based on the CDR3 plus reference TRBV7-2 and TRBJ1-5, the full variable domain is GAGVSQSPSNKVTEKGKDVELRCDPISGHTALYWYRQSLGQGLEFLIYFQGNSAPDKSGLPSDRFSAERTGGSVSTLTIQRTQQEDSAVYLCASSLEGFSNQPQHFGDGTRLSIL.

Here the CDR3 DNA reads TGTGCCAGCAGCCCCCTCCCCGGGGGGAGTCAAAGCACAGATACGCAGTATTTT. As protein: CASSPLPGGSQSTDTQYF. The rearrangement links TRBV28 to TRBJ2-3; 7 positions agree with TRBD2. This CDR3 has 18 amino acids. Germline lookup yields CDR1 MDHEN and CDR2 SYDVKM. Losses at the gene ends were 6 bases for V and 0 bases for J; bases not matched to a gene: 15.

The chain combines TRBV11-1 with TRBJ1-1, with no clear D. CDR3 size: 13 residues. Germline-derived CDR1 and CDR2 are SGHAT and FQDESV (reference sequence). Trimming took off 1 base at V and 6 bases at J, with 9 bases between the two ends. CDR3 protein: CASSLGRYPEAFF. For the CDR3, the DNA is TGTGCCAGCAGCTTAGGCCGGTACCCTGAAGCTTTCTTT.

This chain connects TRBV3-1 to TRBJ1-1; D not certain. V lost 2 bases to trimming and J lost 5 bases, with 9 bases between them. The CDR3 length is 13 residues. CDR1 LGHDT and CDR2 YNNKEL come from the germline V gene (reference sequence). The chain's CDR3 is CASSQLQRTEAFF. CDR3 nucleotides: TGTGCCAGCAGCCAATTGCAGAGAACTGAAGCTTTCTTT.

This clonotype was counted at least ten times. One end of the junction is discordant with germline, which a read error may explain. The chain links TRBV12-3 or TRBV12-4 to TRBJ2-3; 9 bases line up with TRBD2. The CDR3 contains 12 residues. The CDR3 nucleotides read TGTGCCAGCAGTCTAGCGGGGACAACGCAGTATTTT. It specifies CASSLAGTTQYF.

The J gene is TRBJ1-6, the V gene TRBV20-1, with TRBD1 as a possible D gene (5 bases). Germline lookup yields CDR1 DFQATT and CDR2 SNEGSKA (reference sequence). The CDR3 is 13 residues long. Trimming removed 6 bases from V and 9 bases from J, with 15 bases in between. The CDR3 nucleotides are TGCAGTGCCAAACCTCAGGGAACTTCACCCCTCCACTTT. This codes for CSAKPQGTSPLHF.

This clonotype occurred a few times. The chain carries TRBV9 and TRBJ2-5; a weak D match, TRBD2 (5 bases). Trimming shortened V by 2 bases and J by 1 base, and 9 bases separated the two germline ends. The V gene's germline CDR1 is SGDLS and CDR2 YYNGEE. The CDR3 consists of 14 residues. The DNA of the CDR3 is TGTGCCAGCAGCGTTCGGGGTTCCCAAGAGACCCAGTACTTC. It is translated as CASSVRGSQETQYF.

The rearrangement uses TRBV12-3 or TRBV12-4 and TRBJ1-2, with D maybe TRBD1 (6 bases). Deletions cut 10 bases from V and 4 bases from J, with 10 bases between. The CDR3 totals 11 residues. The CDR3 region has the DNA TGTGCCATCGGGGGCACCTATGGCTACACCTTC. This translates into CAIGGTYGYTF.

CDR3 region: CASTSQDNSYEQYF. CDR3 nucleotides: TGTGCCAGCACCTCACAGGATAACTCCTACGAGCAGTACTTC. The V gene is TRBV7-3, the J gene TRBJ2-7; a weak D match, TRBD1 (5 bases). Germline V lookup: CDR1 SGHTA, CDR2 FQGTGA. The germline V and J ends were trimmed by 7 bases and 0 bases, with 13 bases remaining between them. The CDR3 runs 14 residues.

This clonotype was observed at least ten times. J is TRBJ2-7 and V is TRBV28; D remains unclear. Germline loops: CDR1 MDHEN, CDR2 SYDVKM. Trimming took off 6 bases at V and 7 bases at J, with 16 bases between the two ends. The length of the CDR3 is 13 residues. The CDR3 coding sequence is TGTGCCAGCAGCTCGTCTCCTCTGTGGGAGCAGTACGTC. Encoded protein: CASSSSPLWEQYV.

The table lists this clonotype with a few counts. This chain links TRBV5-6 with TRBJ1-4; D gene uncertain. Trimming cost V 0 bases and J 7 bases, with 10 bases left between them. This CDR3 has 14 amino acids. Per germline, CDR1 SGHDT and CDR2 YYEEEE. CDR3: CASSLVPVGEKLFF. The CDR3 DNA is TGTGCCAGCAGCTTGGTGCCAGTTGGTGAAAAACTGTTTTTT.

The chain couples TRBV13 to TRBJ1-3; D is possibly TRBD1 (5 bases). Between the trimmed V and J ends, which lost 6 bases and 0 bases, there was a span of 9 bases. This CDR3 is built from 14 residues. Germline CDR1 and CDR2: PRHDT and FYEKMQ (reference sequence). The CDR3, as DNA: TGTGCCAGCAGTTCAGGGTCCTCTGGAAACACCATATATTTT. This gives the protein CASSSGSSGNTIYF.

This clonotype came up many times. CDR3 nucleotide sequence: TGCGCCAGCAGCCCCAACGGGGATACGCAGTATTTT. Its translation: CASSPNGDTQYF. V gene TRBV5-1 combines with J gene TRBJ2-3; no firm D call. With 4 bases removed from V and 6 bases from J, the gap between germline ends came to 9 bases. The CDR3 extends over 12 amino acids. CDR1 is SGHRS, CDR2 YFSETQ, per germline.